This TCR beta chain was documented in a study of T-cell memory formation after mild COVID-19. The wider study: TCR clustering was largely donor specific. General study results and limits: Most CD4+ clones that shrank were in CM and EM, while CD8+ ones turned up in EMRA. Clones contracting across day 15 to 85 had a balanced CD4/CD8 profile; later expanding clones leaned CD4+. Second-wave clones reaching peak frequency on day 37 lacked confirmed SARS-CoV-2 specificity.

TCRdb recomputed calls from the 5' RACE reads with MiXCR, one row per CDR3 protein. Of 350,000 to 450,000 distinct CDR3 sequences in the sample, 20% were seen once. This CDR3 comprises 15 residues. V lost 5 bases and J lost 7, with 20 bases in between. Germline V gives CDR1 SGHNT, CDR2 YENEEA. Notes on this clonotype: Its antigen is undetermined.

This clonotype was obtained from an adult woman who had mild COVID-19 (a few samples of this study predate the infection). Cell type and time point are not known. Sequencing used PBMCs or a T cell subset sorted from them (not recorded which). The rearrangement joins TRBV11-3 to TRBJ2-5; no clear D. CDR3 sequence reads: CASSPDGPLSGTQYF. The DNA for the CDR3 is TGTGCCAGCAGCCCTGACGGGCCCTTAAGTGGGACCCAGTACTTC.